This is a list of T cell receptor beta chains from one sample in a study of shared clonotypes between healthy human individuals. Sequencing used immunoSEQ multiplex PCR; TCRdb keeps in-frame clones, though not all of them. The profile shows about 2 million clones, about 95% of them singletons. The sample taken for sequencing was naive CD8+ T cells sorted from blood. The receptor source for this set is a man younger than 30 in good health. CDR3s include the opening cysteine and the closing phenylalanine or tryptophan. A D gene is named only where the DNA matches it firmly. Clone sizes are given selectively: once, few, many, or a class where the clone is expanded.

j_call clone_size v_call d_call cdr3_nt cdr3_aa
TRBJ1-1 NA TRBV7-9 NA TGTGCCAGCAGCTTAGCGCAGGGGATCTCCGCTGAAGCTTTCTTT CASSLAQGISAEAFF
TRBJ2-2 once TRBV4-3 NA TGCGCCAGCAGCCAGATCACAGGGACCGGGGAGCTGTTTTTT CASSQITGTGELFF
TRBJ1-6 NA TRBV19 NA TGTGCCAGTAGTATAGATCTTTCCAGGGAGTGGTTCTCACCCCTCCACTTT CASSIDLSREWFSPLHF
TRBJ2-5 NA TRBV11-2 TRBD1 TGTGCCAGCAGCAAAGGACAGGGGTACCAAGAGACCCAGTACTTC CASSKGQGYQETQYF
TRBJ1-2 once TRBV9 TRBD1 TGTGCCAGCAGCCCCCGTCCCGGGACAGTCCAAACTAACTATGGCTACACCTTC CASSPRPGTVQTNYGYTF
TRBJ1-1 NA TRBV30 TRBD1 TGTGCCCGAGATTCGACAGGGATAGGCACTGAAGCTTTCTTT CARDSTGIGTEAFF
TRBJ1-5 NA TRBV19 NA TGTGCCAGTAGTATAGATGACAGTAGCAATCAGCCCCAGCATTTT CASSIDDSSNQPQHF
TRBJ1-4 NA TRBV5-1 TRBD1 TGCGCCAGCAGCTCCGGGACAGACTTAATTAATGAAAAACTGTTTTTT CASSSGTDLINEKLFF
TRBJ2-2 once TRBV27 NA TGTGCCAGCAGTTTATTTCTATCCGCCGGGGAGCTGTTTTTT CASSLFLSAGELFF
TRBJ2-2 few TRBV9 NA TGTGCCAGCAGCGTAGACGAGAACACCGGGGAGCTGTTTTTT CASSVDENTGELFF
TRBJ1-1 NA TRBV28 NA TGTGCCAGCAGTTTATTTGGGGAGGGACGGAACACTGAAGCTTTCTTT CASSLFGEGRNTEAFF
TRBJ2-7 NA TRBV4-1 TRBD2 TGCGCCAGCAGCCAGTTCACTAGCGGGGGTTACGAGCAGTACTTC CASSQFTSGGYEQYF
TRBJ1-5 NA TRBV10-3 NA TGTGCCATCAGTGAGTCGTCCAGCAATCAGCCCCAGCATTTT CAISESSSNQPQHF
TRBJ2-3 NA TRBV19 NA TGTGCCAGTAGTATAGGAGGGGTGGCGACAGATACGCAGTATTTT CASSIGGVATDTQYF
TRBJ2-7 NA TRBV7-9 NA TGTGCCAGCAGCTTAGGTGAGGGGGTCGCCTCCTACGAGCAGTACTTC CASSLGEGVASYEQYF
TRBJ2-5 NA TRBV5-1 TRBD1 TGCGCCAGCAGCTTGGCGGGACAGGGTTTGGAGACCCAGTACTTC CASSLAGQGLETQYF
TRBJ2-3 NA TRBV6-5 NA TGTGCCAGCAGTTACCAGCGGACCTCTGATACGCAGTATTTT CASSYQRTSDTQYF
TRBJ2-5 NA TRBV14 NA TGTGCCAGCAGCCAGACCTCCCGGGGGACCCAGTACTTC CASSQTSRGTQYF
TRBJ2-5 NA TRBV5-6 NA TGTGCCAGCAGCTTGGGTGCTTTACAAGAGACCCAGTACTTC CASSLGALQETQYF
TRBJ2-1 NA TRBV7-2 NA TGTGCCAGCAGCTTTGGACGCCACAATGAGCAGTTCTTC CASSFGRHNEQFF
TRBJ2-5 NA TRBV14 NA TGTGCCAGCAGTGGGAGAAACCAAGAGACCCAGTACTTC CASSGRNQETQYF
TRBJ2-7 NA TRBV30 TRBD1 TGTGCCTGGAGTGCGGGACAGGGGTCTTACGAGCAGTACTTC CAWSAGQGSYEQYF
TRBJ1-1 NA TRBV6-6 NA TGTGCCAGCACCCAGGGGAACACTGAAGCTTTCTTT CASTQGNTEAFF
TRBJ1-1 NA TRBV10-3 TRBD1 TGTGCCATCGGGGATCCCGGGACAGCGAACACTGAAGCTTTCTTT CAIGDPGTANTEAFF
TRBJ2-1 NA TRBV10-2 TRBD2 TGCGCCAGCAGTGAACTAGCGGGACTGTACAATGAGCAGTTCTTC CASSELAGLYNEQFF
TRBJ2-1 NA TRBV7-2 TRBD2 TGTGCCAGCAGCTCGAAGACTAGCGGAACCTACAATGAGCAGTTCTTC CASSSKTSGTYNEQFF
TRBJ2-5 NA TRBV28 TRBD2 TGTGCCAGCAGTTTACTGGCTAGCGGGGATAGGGCCCAAGAGACCCAGTACTTC CASSLLASGDRAQETQYF
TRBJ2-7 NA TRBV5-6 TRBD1 TGTGCCAGCAGCCCCGGGCCGGGACAGGTTTTCGAGCAGTACTTC CASSPGPGQVFEQYF
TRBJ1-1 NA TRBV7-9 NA TGTGCCAGCCGCGCCGGGGGGCACTTGAACACTGAAGCTTTCTTT CASRAGGHLNTEAFF
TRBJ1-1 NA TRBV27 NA TGTGCCAGCACTCCGGTGGGACCTACTTCTATCACTGAAGCTTTCTTT CASTPVGPTSITEAFF
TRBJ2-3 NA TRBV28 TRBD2 TGTGCCAGCAGTCCCACTAGCGGAGGAAGCACAGATACGCAGTATTTT CASSPTSGGSTDTQYF
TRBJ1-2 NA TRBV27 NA TGTGCCAGCAGGATCTCAGGCCGTCTCAACTATGGCTACACCTTC CASRISGRLNYGYTF
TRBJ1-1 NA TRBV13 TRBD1 TGTGCCAGCAGCCCCGTCCCGGGACAGGGCAGCGGCACTGAAGCTTTCTTT CASSPVPGQGSGTEAFF
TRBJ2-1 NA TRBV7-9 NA TGTGCCAGCAGCTTAACCTCCTACAATGAGCAGTTCTTC CASSLTSYNEQFF
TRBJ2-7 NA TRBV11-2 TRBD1 TGTGCCAGCAGCTCGGGGACAGGCTACGAGCAGTACTTC CASSSGTGYEQYF
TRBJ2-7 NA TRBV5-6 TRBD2 TGTGCCAGCAGCTTGAGTGGGCTAGCGGGGGGTTACGAGCAGTACTTC CASSLSGLAGGYEQYF
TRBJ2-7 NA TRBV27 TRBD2 TGTGCCAGTTCCGGACTAGCGGGGGCCCGATACGAGCAGTACTTC CASSGLAGARYEQYF
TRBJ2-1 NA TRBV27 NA TGTGCCAGCAGTTTATGGGACTTACCCGGGAATGAGCAGTTCTTC CASSLWDLPGNEQFF
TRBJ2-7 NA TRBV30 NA TGTGCCTGGAACAGTAAGGCAGATACCTACGAGCAGTACTTC CAWNSKADTYEQYF
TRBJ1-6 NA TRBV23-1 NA TGCGCCAGCAGTCAACCTCACTCCGGGGGGGATGATTCACCCCTCCACTTT CASSQPHSGGDDSPLHF
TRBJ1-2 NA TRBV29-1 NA TGCAGCGTTGTTTTAGATGATGGCTACACCTTC CSVVLDDGYTF